This T cell receptor beta chain is from a study of cytomegalovirus exposure and HLA in healthy donors. The overall study: The same platform used for the approximately 700 first-cohort repertoires was also used for the 100 to 150 validation repertoires, as a later analysis reported. Study-level findings and limits: The authors listed roughly 150 TCR beta chains as cytomegalovirus-associated. Specific recognition of CMV antigens was confirmed in vitro for a few chains (all CMV-associated).

The donors were in the roughly 110-subject validation cohort; that cohort was separate from the roughly 730-subject first cohort. Worth noting for this clone: What it binds is not known.

The CDR3 runs to 16 residues. Trimming took off 4 bases at V and 3 bases at J, with 15 bases between the two ends. Per the germline V gene, CDR1 is KGHSH and CDR2 is LQKENI. Sequencing was performed with immunoSEQ multiplex PCR; in TCRdb, only in-frame clones are kept and a portion is missing. The table records 70,000 to 75,000 clones, 85% to 95% of them present only once. The chain links TRBV18 to TRBJ2-2; D uncertain. Sequenced input: PBMCs. This clonotype originated in a woman aged 18-29 years in good health and CMV-seropositive. The CDR3 loop reads CASSLSRVSDTGELFF. The CDR3 DNA reads TGTGCCAGCTCACTTTCTCGGGTTTCGGACACCGGGGAGCTGTTTTTT.